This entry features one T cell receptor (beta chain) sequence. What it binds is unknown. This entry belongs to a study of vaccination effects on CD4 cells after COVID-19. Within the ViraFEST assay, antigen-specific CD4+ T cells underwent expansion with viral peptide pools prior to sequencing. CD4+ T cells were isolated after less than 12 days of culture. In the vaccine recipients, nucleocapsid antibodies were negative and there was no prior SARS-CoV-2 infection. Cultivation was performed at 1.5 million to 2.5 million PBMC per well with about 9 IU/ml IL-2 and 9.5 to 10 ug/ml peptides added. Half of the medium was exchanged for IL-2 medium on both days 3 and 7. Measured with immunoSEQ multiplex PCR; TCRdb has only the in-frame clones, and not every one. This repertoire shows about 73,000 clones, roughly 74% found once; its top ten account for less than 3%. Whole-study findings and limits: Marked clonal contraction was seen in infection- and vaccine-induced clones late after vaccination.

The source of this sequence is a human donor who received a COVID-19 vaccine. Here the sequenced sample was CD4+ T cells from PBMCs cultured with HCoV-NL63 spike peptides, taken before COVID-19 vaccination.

CDR3 in amino acids: CASSLVGQGLTYNEQFF. CDR3 nucleotides: TGTGCCAGCAGCTTGGTAGGACAGGGGCTTACTTACAATGAGCAGTTCTTC. The chain links TRBV5-6 to TRBJ2-1, with 9 bases that match TRBD1. The trim removed 0 bases at V and 4 bases at J, leaving 8 bases unmatched. Germline V gives CDR1 SGHDT, CDR2 YYEEEE. This CDR3 comprises 17 residues.